A selection of T cell receptor beta chains follows, all from one sample in a study of T cells after yellow fever vaccination. TCRdb re-derived calls from the 5' RACE reads in MiXCR, one entry per CDR3 protein. The sample consists of about 340,000 distinct CDR3 sequences, around 13% of them appearing once. The sample was CD4+ T cells sorted from PBMCs, taken 15 days after the yellow fever booster vaccination. All receptors come from a man aged 18 to 30 who received the YFV17D yellow fever vaccine. Both conserved end residues are trimmed from each CDR3. A D gene is named only where the DNA matches it firmly.

j_call | v_call | d_call | cdr3_aa
TRBJ1-6 | TRBV4-2 | . | ASSQEMGRNSPLH
TRBJ1-2 | TRBV6-5 | . | ASSYWGAHGYT
TRBJ2-5 | TRBV20-1 | TRBD1 | SAQGQGSQY
TRBJ2-1 | TRBV20-1 | TRBD2 | SARLDSGGDEQF
TRBJ2-5 | TRBV5-1 | . | ASSLNLGQEGETQY
TRBJ2-4 | TRBV6-2/TRBV6-3 | . | ASSYSTGLAKNIQY
TRBJ2-1 | TRBV4-2 | TRBD2 | ASSQELAGGREQF
TRBJ2-5 | TRBV5-1 | . | ASNNFGGTQETQY
TRBJ2-3 | TRBV28 | TRBD2 | ASLSGGAPDTQY
TRBJ2-3 | TRBV10-3 | . | AISDDTDTQY
TRBJ2-7 | TRBV5-1 | . | ASSLVGGYEQY
TRBJ1-2 | TRBV7-2 | . | ASSLAADGANYGYT
TRBJ2-3 | TRBV7-2 | . | ASSLEGGADTQY